This paragraph reports one T cell receptor (beta chain). A read error may be the cause here, since a much bigger clone is one base away. This sample stems from a study of blood T cells in healthy people across ages. There are 14 residues in the CDR3. The trim removed 6 bases at V and 13 bases at J, leaving 12 bases unmatched. Then a second PCR, running roughly 7 to 11 cycles, was carried out with a sample-barcoded 5' primer and a J-beta primer mix. TCRdb itself ran the 5' RACE reads through MiXCR, one entry per CDR3 protein. The sample records approximately 900,000 distinct CDR3 sequences, almost 30% being singletons. At least 6 micrograms of total RNA were extracted per sample. The data were also submitted as part of a second study, on T cells of mothers and their children.

The TCR was taken from a woman between 40 and 55 years old in good health. The sequenced material came from blood. The chain combines TRBV12-3 or TRBV12-4 with TRBJ2-1, with TRBD1 identical over 10 bases. The CDR3 DNA reads TGTGCCAGCAGAACGGGACAGGGGCAAGAGACCCAGTTCTTC. Its translation is CASRTGQGQETQFF.